This T cell receptor (beta chain) was recovered during a study of T cells after yellow fever vaccination (dated by TCRdb to between 2018 and 2020). Regarding the complete study: The SMART-Seq v4 Ultra Low Input RNA kit was used to prepare libraries from fractions with low cell numbers. To follow T-cell clones before and after primary and booster YFV17D yellow fever vaccination, bulk TCR alpha and beta repertoires were sequenced over time. The cohort comprised two healthy male donors, one aged 18 to 30 and one aged 30 to 40 years. Bulk PBMC replicates and cell subsets were isolated from blood drawn at multiple timepoints before and after both primary and secondary immunization.

Spanning cysteine to phenylalanine, the CDR3 consists of 11 amino acids. Only the CDR3 DNA stays, 33 bases, in frame from base 1. The germline V gene (reference sequence) yields DFQATT for CDR1 and SNEGSKA for CDR2. The trim is 4 bases for V and 2 bases for J, with a gap of 5 bases between the germline ends. Beyond this particular receptor, the publication reports: The secondary T-cell response was weaker than the primary response but faster, peaking on day 5 instead of day 15. The study included only a couple of donors, which limits how far the findings can be generalized. A small fraction of clonotypes appeared in both the CD4 and CD8 compartments, likely as a result of convergent recombination. FACS-sorted repertoires could contain abundant contaminating clonotypes from the bulk population, so computational filtering was required. Most clones expanded after primary vaccination (roughly 96% of CD4 and roughly 91% of CD8) were re-detected after the booster, suggesting that broad memory maintenance occurred.

TCR cDNA was made using 5'RACE template switching, a step that added a universal primer site and unique molecular identifiers. Priming of cDNA synthesis was performed from both the TCR alpha and TCR beta constant segments. Two PCR steps were used to amplify libraries, with sample barcodes and sequencing adapters being added in the second step. Libraries were sequenced on Illumina HiSeq 2500 (2x100 bp) or NovaSeq (2x150 bp). In the authors' own workflow: MIGEC handled demultiplexing of reads and collapsing into UMI consensus sequences, while MiXCR performed V(D)J alignment. Vaccine-responding clonotypes were defined with edgeR using replicate PBMC samples, requiring FDR below 0.01 and a log2 fold change above 5 up to day 15. Each bulk clonotype received a CD4 or CD8 identity based on whether the sequenced CD4 or CD8 repertoire contained that clonotype at higher abundance. TCRdb reworked the public reads: Q25 trimming with fastp, MiXCR clone assembly, productive beta chains retained. Under each unique CDR3 protein, matching rows form one entry showing the most common genes and DNA. The V and J calls and clone size come from TCRdb's table, not from the authors' own analysis. The sample table lists around 360,000 distinct CDR3 sequences, around 10% of them with a count of one. The ten largest account for about 17% of the sample.

The sample holds a few counts of this clonotype. Its antigen is currently not known. It has no much larger one-base neighbor in the sample; base qualities were not kept. Explained via the paper, the treatment or condition label denotes: live attenuated yellow fever vaccine strain. At every blood-draw timepoint, two biological replicates of bulk PBMCs were collected. PBMCs were isolated from peripheral blood using a standard Ficoll-Paque protocol. TriZol was used to extract RNA from bulk PBMCs, CD4 and CD8 fractions, and dextramer-positive and dextramer-negative fractions. Sequenced material: PBMCs, taken on the day of the first yellow fever vaccination. This receptor was taken from a man younger than 35 who received the YFV17D yellow fever vaccine. The V and J genes are TRBV20-1 and TRBJ2-5, with an unclear D gene assignment. Here the CDR3 is given as CSAIRQETQYF. The DNA sequence is given as TGCAGTGCTATCCGGCAAGAGACCCAGTACTTC.